This record covers a single T cell receptor (beta chain). The data were obtained in a study of T cell changes during pregnancy in multiple sclerosis. The germline gives CDR1 SGHTA, CDR2 FQGNSA. This CDR3 spans 15 amino acids. V lost 4 bases and J lost 1, with 10 bases in between. This table comes from immunoSEQ multiplex PCR, and its TCRdb copy is limited to in-frame clones, with some not included. The table records approximately 60,000 clones, 90% of them present only once. The sequence came from a female donor in good health, enrolled as a control in a pregnancy study. This sequence joins TRBV7-2 and TRBJ2-2; D is perhaps TRBD2 (6 bases). This specimen was peripheral blood, taken in the third trimester of pregnancy. CDR3 sequence: CASSSGTLNTGELFF. CDR3 DNA: TGTGCCAGCAGCTCCGGGACTTTGAACACCGGGGAGCTGTTTTTT.